These 25 T cell receptor beta chains were all obtained from the same sample, sequenced in a study of cytomegalovirus exposure and HLA in healthy donors (dated by TCRdb to about 2017). The library was prepared using the immunoSEQ multiplex PCR assay. The multiplex PCR relied on a mix of 60 forward primers for TCR Vbeta segments and 13 reverse primers for TCR Jbeta segments. TCRdb carries this immuneACCESS record with in-frame sequences only. Its versions omit some clonotypes, under half of them owing to an unresolved V gene in the studies checked, with the rest unexplained. Present in this sample are some 150,000 clones, 80% of which were seen just once. The ten largest make up less than 1.5% of the sample. Material: PBMCs. These receptors were obtained from a female donor in good health and CMV-seronegative.

V usage is TRBV19 and J usage is TRBJ2-3, with D perhaps matching TRBD2 (6 bases). Trimming cost V 7 bases and J 4 bases, with 15 bases left between them. This CDR3 is built from 14 residues. Germline CDR1 reads LNHDA; CDR2 reads SQIVND (reference sequence). DNA for the CDR3: TGTGCCAGTACCCGGGACTCCGGGGCAGATACGCAGTATTTT. Residues: CASTRDSGADTQYF.

This chain uses TRBV19 with TRBJ1-5; 7 bases are shared with TRBD1. With V trimmed by 5 bases and J by 6 bases, 10 bases remained unmatched. This CDR3 has 15 amino acids. Germline-derived CDR1 and CDR2 are LNHDA and SQIVND (reference sequence). The CDR3 DNA is TGTGCCAGTAGTCTCCGACAGGGAATGAGTCAGCCCCAGCATTTT. This codes for CASSLRQGMSQPQHF.

The chain links TRBV11-2 to TRBJ2-1, with 8 bases fitting TRBD2. Germline V gives CDR1 SGHAT, CDR2 FQNNGV. V lost 8 bases to trimming and J lost 4 bases; unmatched junction nucleotides: 13. The CDR3 is 16 residues long. CDR3 amino acids: CASSGRAGVPYNEQFF. DNA of the CDR3: TGTGCCAGCTCCGGAAGAGCGGGAGTCCCGTACAATGAGCAGTTCTTC.

This chain connects TRBV13 to TRBJ2-3, with 8 positions matching TRBD2. CDR1 PRHDT and CDR2 FYEKMQ come from the germline V gene (reference sequence). This CDR3 region has 16 residues. V lost 5 bases and J lost 6; bases outside the gene matches: 13. The CDR3 reads CASSPTERELVDTQYF. Written as DNA, the CDR3 is TGTGCCAGCAGCCCAACGGAGCGGGAGCTGGTGGATACGCAGTATTTT.

The sample holds one count of this clone. V usage is TRBV28 and J usage is TRBJ2-3; D perhaps matches TRBD2 (5 bases). Trimming cost V 6 bases and J 0 bases, with 7 bases left between them. CDR1 MDHEN and CDR2 SYDVKM come from the germline V gene. This CDR3 is built from 13 residues. In DNA form, the CDR3 reads TGTGCCAGCAGAGGCGGGAGCACAGATACGCAGTATTTT. Protein: CASRGGSTDTQYF.

This chain links TRBV27 with TRBJ2-2, with 7 bases aligning to TRBD2. The CDR3 is 14 amino acids. Germline values: CDR1 MNHEY, CDR2 SMNVEV (reference sequence). Trimming cost V 2 bases and J 3 bases; bases outside gene matches: 0. The CDR3, as DNA: TGTGCCAGCAGTTTACGGGGGGACACCGGGGAGCTGTTTTTT. The encoded protein is CASSLRGDTGELFF.

The chain carries TRBV19 and TRBJ2-1; D is possibly TRBD1 (5 bases). In germline, CDR1 is LNHDA, CDR2 SQIVND (reference sequence). CDR3 length: 16 residues. Trimming stripped 2 bases from V and 1 base from J, with 12 bases between. CDR3 DNA: TGTGCCAGTAGTATATATGGGGCCCCGTCCTACAATGAGCAGTTCTTC. Translating gives CASSIYGAPSYNEQFF.

The chain recombines TRBV5-8 with TRBJ1-5; D uncertain. V shed 1 base and J shed 6 bases, with 11 bases lying between them. CDR3 length equals 14 residues. Germline lookup yields CDR1 SGHTS and CDR2 YDEGEE. The CDR3 spells CASSLIRVPQPQHF. DNA for the CDR3: TGTGCCAGCAGCTTGATCCGGGTTCCTCAGCCCCAGCATTTT.

The CDR3 DNA reads TGTGCCAGCAGCTTGAGAGGCTTTGAGCCCCAGCATTTT. Amino acid sequence: CASSLRGFEPQHF. The rearrangement uses TRBV5-6 and TRBJ1-5, with D hard to call. Germline V gene sequence: CDR1 SGHDT, CDR2 YYEEEE. CDR3 size: 13 residues. V gave up 1 base and J gave up 8 bases, with 10 bases separating them.

The chain links TRBV7-9 to TRBJ2-7; TRBD1 aligns across 9 bases. Germline loops: CDR1 SEHNR, CDR2 FQNEAQ (reference sequence). This CDR3 spans 14 amino acids. With V trimmed by 1 base and J by 3 bases, 1 base remained unmatched. CDR3 in amino acids: CASSLVGQGYEQYF. The CDR3 bases are TGTGCCAGCAGCTTAGTGGGACAGGGCTACGAGCAGTACTTC.

The CDR3 coding sequence is TGTGCCAGCAGTGGTTTTCGGGGGTTGAACACCGGGGAGCTGTTTTTT. Residues: CASSGFRGLNTGELFF. The V and J genes are TRBV25-1 and TRBJ2-2; a weak D match, TRBD2 (6 bases). Germline CDR1 is MGHDK and CDR2 is SYGVNS. CDR3 size: 16 residues. Trimming took off 4 bases at V and 1 base at J, with 13 bases between the two ends.

This clone has only one observation. The sample has other DNA sequences that encode this CDR3 too. This sequence joins TRBV7-2 and TRBJ2-2; TRBD2 agrees at 7 bases. CDR1 is SGHTA and CDR2 is FQGNSA in the germline V gene. The CDR3 loop spans 16 amino acids. The V and J ends lost 1 base and 1 base, in that order; junction bases with no gene match: 3. The CDR3 sequence: CASSLGLAVNTGELFF. DNA for the CDR3: TGTGCCAGCAGCTTAGGGCTAGCGGTGAACACCGGGGAGCTGTTTTTT.

This sequence joins TRBV5-6 and TRBJ2-7, with 7 bases that match TRBD1. The V and J ends lost 2 bases and 3 bases, in that order; junction bases with no gene match: 5. Germline V gene lookup returns CDR1 SGHDT and CDR2 YYEEEE. The CDR3 loop spans 14 amino acids. The CDR3 sequence is CASSFGGQRYEQYF. The DNA of the CDR3 is TGTGCCAGCAGCTTTGGGGGACAGCGCTACGAGCAGTACTTC.

The rearrangement uses TRBV6-1 and TRBJ1-5; 11 bases fit TRBD1. Germline CDR1 reads MNHNS; CDR2 reads SASEGT. V dropped 4 bases and J dropped 0; count of bases not matched to a gene: 14. This CDR3 region has 20 residues. The CDR3 here is CASSATTGTGGAHSNQPQHF. The CDR3 DNA reads as TGTGCCAGCAGTGCTACTACCGGGACAGGGGGGGCCCATAGCAATCAGCCCCAGCATTTT.

The V call is TRBV13, the J call TRBJ2-7; TRBD1 matches at 10 bases. The CDR3 runs to 14 residues. The germline V gene has CDR1 PRHDT and CDR2 FYEKMQ (reference sequence). The J segment lost 1 base and the V segment lost 7 bases, leaving 4 bases of the junction unmatched. CDR3 sequence (DNA): TGTGCCAGCACCCGGACAGGGGGATCCTACGAGCAGTACTTC. This codes for CASTRTGGSYEQYF.

The chain links TRBV16 to TRBJ2-2; TRBD1 might be the D (6 bases). The CDR3 is 18 residues long. The germline V gene has CDR1 KGHSY and CDR2 FQNENV. V lost 5 bases, J lost 0 bases, and 19 bases lay in between. CDR3 nucleotides: TGTGCCAGCAGCAGTCTTCCCTGGGGGCCCACGAACACCGGGGAGCTGTTTTTT. It encodes CASSSLPWGPTNTGELFF.

The chain links TRBV15 to TRBJ2-1; D not resolved. Germline CDR1 reads LNHNV; CDR2 reads YYDKDF (reference sequence). This CDR3 has 13 amino acids. Trimming stripped 8 bases from V and 0 bases from J, with 8 bases between. The CDR3 protein is CATSYYSYNEQFF. CDR3 DNA sequence: TGTGCCACCTCGTACTACTCCTACAATGAGCAGTTCTTC.

This clone was counted once. This chain connects TRBV4-1 to TRBJ2-7, with D tentatively TRBD1 (6 bases). The CDR3 sequence is 15 residues long. Germline V gene lookup returns CDR1 MGHRA and CDR2 YSYEKL. Trimming shortened V by 0 bases and J by 2 bases, and 11 bases separated the two germline ends. CDR3 nucleotide sequence: TGCGCCAGCAGCCAAGACCCCGGGACACCCTACGAGCAGTACTTC. Protein sequence: CASSQDPGTPYEQYF.

The V call is TRBV2, the J call TRBJ2-5; weak D call: TRBD1 (6 bases). Trimming took 6 bases from V and 2 from J, leaving 13 bases between them. This CDR3 comprises 14 residues. Germline values: CDR1 SNHLY, CDR2 FYNNEI. CDR3 nucleotide sequence: TGTGCCAGCAGAGCAGACAGGCGACAAGAGACCCAGTACTTC. Translation: CASRADRRQETQYF.

This chain connects TRBV19 to TRBJ2-1, with a weak D call TRBD1 (6 bases). The germline V gene encodes CDR1 LNHDA and CDR2 SQIVND (reference sequence). The V end was cut by 2 bases, the J end by 8 bases, with 13 bases between. This CDR3 comprises 14 residues. CDR3: CASSISAPGDEQFF. The CDR3 region has the DNA TGTGCCAGTAGTATAAGTGCCCCAGGGGATGAGCAGTTCTTC.

The chain couples TRBV2 to TRBJ2-5; 8 nucleotides match TRBD1. V gave up 2 bases and J gave up 1 base; unmatched junction bases: 6. The CDR3 has 16 residues. Germline-derived CDR1 and CDR2 are SNHLY and FYNNEI. The CDR3 region is CASSESTGGGQETQYF. Here the CDR3 DNA reads TGTGCCAGCAGTGAATCAACAGGGGGAGGCCAAGAGACCCAGTACTTC.

The chain recombines TRBV10-2 with TRBJ2-1, with 10 bases fitting TRBD2. Germline V gene lookup returns CDR1 WSHSY and CDR2 SAAADI. CDR3 length: 16 residues. The V segment lost 6 bases and the J segment 3 bases; nucleotides outside the gene matches: 8. The CDR3 sequence: CASSLTTSGIYNEQFF. Here the CDR3 DNA reads TGCGCCAGCAGCCTAACTACTAGCGGGATCTACAATGAGCAGTTCTTC.

The chain employs TRBV5-1 and TRBJ2-1; 11 nucleotides line up with TRBD2. The germline V gene has CDR1 SGHRS and CDR2 YFSETQ. The V segment lost 4 bases and the J segment 6 bases; nucleotides outside the gene matches: 9. This CDR3 spans 16 amino acids. CDR3 nucleotide sequence: TGCGCCAGCAGCCTCCCGGGACTAGCGGAGCCCAATGAGCAGTTCTTC. Residues: CASSLPGLAEPNEQFF.

V gene TRBV6-1 combines with J gene TRBJ2-3, with 7 bases identical to TRBD2. The germline gives CDR1 MNHNS, CDR2 SASEGT. J lost 0 bases, V lost 6 bases, and 6 bases had no gene match. The CDR3 is 15 residues long. CDR3 region: CASSVLAPSTDTQYF. The CDR3, as DNA: TGTGCCAGCAGCGTACTAGCGCCAAGCACAGATACGCAGTATTTT.

The J gene is TRBJ1-4, the V gene TRBV19, with 8 bases lining up with TRBD1. The CDR3 is 14 residues long. The germline gives CDR1 LNHDA, CDR2 SQIVND (reference sequence). The J segment lost 5 bases and the V segment lost 3 bases, leaving 2 bases of the junction unmatched. CDR3 nucleotide sequence: TGTGCCAGTAGTATCGGACAGGGCAATGAAAAACTGTTTTTT. Protein product: CASSIGQGNEKLFF.